This T cell receptor beta chain is from a study of T cell clones after liver transplantation. As for the study in general: Apart from a few HCV-positive recipients, transplants were for non-autoimmune, non-viral reasons. Overall study findings and caveats: The donor-reactive repertoire was only partly measurable in two subjects, lacking donor cells.

Thawed unstimulated PBMCs were FACS-sorted by CD3, CD4 and CD8 into two populations. V was trimmed by 0 bases and J by 8 bases, leaving 11 bases between them. There are 14 residues in the CDR3. Germline V gene sequence: CDR1 LGHNA, CDR2 YSLEER. Sequencing was performed with immunoSEQ multiplex PCR; in TCRdb, only in-frame clones are kept and a portion is missing. The profile shows 75,000 to 95,000 clones, about 85% of them singletons. About this clone itself: Its antigen is still unknown.

The sequence was obtained from a human patient who received a liver transplant. A share of the T cells may be of graft donor origin. The material sequenced was CD4+ T cells from blood, taken 48 months after liver transplant. J is TRBJ2-1 and V is TRBV4-3; D perhaps matches TRBD2 (5 bases). The chain's CDR3 is CASSQDVGRDEQFF. CDR3 in DNA: TGCGCCAGCAGCCAAGATGTAGGGCGGGATGAGCAGTTCTTC.